The 21 T cell receptor beta chains below come from one sample, sequenced in a study of beta chain features in type 1 diabetes. Of the isolated RNA, all was reverse transcribed, and so the sequenced material was expressed TCRB transcripts. TCRdb's copy holds only in-frame clones and misses some; the assay was immunoSEQ multiplex PCR. Counted here are about 140,000 clones, 6% to 7.5% occurring once; the ten biggest clones make up approximately 1.4%. Sequenced sample: central memory CD4+ T cells from blood. The receptors were sampled from a woman in her 30s in good health.

This clone was seen a handful of times. A much bigger clone sits one base away, suggesting this may be a read error. V is TRBV5-4 and J is TRBJ2-3, with unresolved D. This CDR3 contains 12 residues. Germline V gene data show CDR1 as SGHNT and CDR2 as YYREEE (reference sequence). V lost 4 bases and J 2 bases, leaving 5 bases between the germline ends. The CDR3 sequence is CASSPSTDTQYF. CDR3 in DNA: TGTGCCAGCAGCCCCTCCACAGATACGCAGTATTTT.

This clone came up a few times. V usage is TRBV28 and J usage is TRBJ2-1; 11 bases match TRBD2. V trimming: 8 bases; J trimming: 4 bases; junction bases outside the gene matches: 7. CDR1 and CDR2 (germline): MDHEN, SYDVKM. The length of the CDR3 is 15 residues. The CDR3 loop reads CASRPRTSGYNEQFF. The CDR3 DNA reads TGTGCCAGCCGACCCAGGACTAGCGGGTACAATGAGCAGTTCTTC. Filled out from reference TRBV28 and TRBJ2-1, the complete variable domain reads DVKVTQSSRYLVKRTGEKVFLECVQDMDHENMFWYRQDPGLGLRLIYFSYDVKMKEKGDIPEGYSVSREKKERFSLILESASTNQTSMYLCASRPRTSGYNEQFFGPGTRLTVL.

As for this clone: Sequence at one end of the junction differs from germline and may be a read error. The J gene is TRBJ1-5, the V gene TRBV9; perhaps TRBD1 as D (6 bases). The CDR3 runs to 12 residues. Germline-derived CDR1 and CDR2 are SGDLS and YYNGEE. The CDR3 DNA reads as TGTGCCAGCAGCAAACCGGGACAACCGATCAGTTTT. Encoded protein: CASSKPGQPISF.

In its sample, this clone was seen once. This CDR3 is also generated by other DNA sequences in the sample. J is TRBJ1-4 and V is TRBV4-2, with 7 bases fitting TRBD1. The V and J ends lost 0 bases and 4 bases, in that order; junction bases with no gene match: 5. The germline gives CDR1 LGHNA, CDR2 YNFKEQ. The CDR3 is 16 amino acids. Written as DNA, the CDR3 is TGTGCCAGCAGCCAAGATAGGGACAGCCTTAATGAAAAACTGTTTTTT. Translating it yields CASSQDRDSLNEKLFF.

V is TRBV28 and J is TRBJ1-5, with no clear D. The germline V and J ends were trimmed by 6 bases and 3 bases, with 15 bases remaining between them. The V gene's germline CDR1 is MDHEN and CDR2 SYDVKM. The CDR3 spans 15 residues. CDR3 bases: TGTGCCAGCAGACCCCCGGGGTCCGACAATCAGCCCCAGCATTTT. This sequence encodes CASRPPGSDNQPQHF.

This clone came up many times. The rearrangement uses TRBV10-3 and TRBJ2-1; a possible D gene is TRBD1 (6 bases). Germline CDR1 reads ENHRY; CDR2 reads SYGVKD. CDR3 length: 12 residues. Between the trimmed V and J ends, which lost 10 bases and 4 bases, there was a span of 11 bases. The CDR3 nucleotides read TGTGCCACAGGGGCTGAATACAATGAGCAGTTCTTC. It encodes CATGAEYNEQFF.

The chain joins TRBV30 to TRBJ1-1; D is possibly TRBD1 (6 bases). The CDR3 totals 16 residues. CDR1 and CDR2 from the germline V gene are GTSNPN and SVGIG (reference sequence). V lost 4 bases and J lost 3, with 21 bases in between. CDR3 in amino acids: CAWTPRSQGPHTEAFF. The DNA of the CDR3 is TGTGCCTGGACTCCCCGATCCCAGGGGCCCCACACTGAAGCTTTCTTT.

This clone was recorded a few times. V gene TRBV11-2 combines with J gene TRBJ1-1; 8 bases align to TRBD1. This CDR3 is 16 amino acids long. Germline CDR1 and CDR2: SGHAT and FQNNGV. The junction had 8 bases not matched to a gene; V was cut back by 5 bases and J by 0 bases. The CDR3 DNA reads as TGTGCCAGCAGCCCCGGACAGGGACCTATGAACACTGAAGCTTTCTTT. This translates into CASSPGQGPMNTEAFF.

This clone was seen repeatedly, ten times or more. The rearrangement uses TRBV28 and TRBJ1-1; possible D gene TRBD1, 6 bases. The CDR3 is made up of 15 amino acids. V was pared by 6 bases and J by 0 bases, with 14 bases between. Germline V gives CDR1 MDHEN, CDR2 SYDVKM. CDR3 amino acids: CASSPGTYMNTEAFF. The CDR3 bases are TGTGCCAGCAGCCCCGGGACATATATGAACACTGAAGCTTTCTTT.

The J gene is TRBJ2-1, the V gene TRBV7-9, with 8 bases aligning to TRBD2. The CDR3 covers 16 residues. Germline assignment: CDR1 SEHNR and CDR2 FQNEAQ (reference sequence). Trimming at V came to 5 bases and at J to 7 bases, leaving 13 bases not matched to a gene. CDR3 bases: TGTGCCAGCAGCCTCCTGAGCGGGAGAAGTGGTAATGAGCAGTTCTTC. This gives the protein CASSLLSGRSGNEQFF.

There are many counts of this clone. The chain carries TRBV7-9 and TRBJ1-1, with 8 bases that match TRBD1. The CDR3 length is 15 residues. The germline V gene encodes CDR1 SEHNR and CDR2 FQNEAQ (reference sequence). Trimming at V came to 3 bases and at J to 6 bases, leaving 9 bases not matched to a gene. The CDR3 bases are TGTGCCAGCAGCTTGCAGGGGGCGCGAGGCCCTGAAGCTTTCTTT. It specifies CASSLQGARGPEAFF.

The chain joins TRBV7-2 to TRBJ2-1; TRBD1 matches at 9 bases. Germline CDR1 reads SGHTA; CDR2 reads FQGNSA. J was trimmed by 6 bases and V by 1 base; bases with no gene match: 1. This CDR3 has 14 residues. As DNA, the CDR3 is TGTGCCAGCAGCTTAGGGACAGGGGTCAATGAGCAGTTCTTC. Its protein is CASSLGTGVNEQFF.

The CDR3 region has the DNA TGTGCCAGCAGTGCACCCGGTAGCGGGAGTAGGTACGAGCAGTACTTC. Its protein product is CASSAPGSGSRYEQYF. The J gene is TRBJ2-7, the V gene TRBV27, with 9 bases that match TRBD2. This CDR3 region has 16 residues. Germline lookup yields CDR1 MNHEY and CDR2 SMNVEV (reference sequence). Trimming cost V 5 bases and J 4 bases; bases outside gene matches: 12.

V gene TRBV27 combines with J gene TRBJ2-1; TRBD2 is a possible D gene (5 bases). Per the germline V gene, CDR1 is MNHEY and CDR2 is SMNVEV (reference sequence). V lost 5 bases and J lost 14, with 16 bases in between. The CDR3 consists of 12 residues. CDR3 nucleotides: TGTGCCAGCAGTGCCCAGGACTTCGTTGAGTTCTTC. Its translation: CASSAQDFVEFF.

The chain recombines TRBV6-1 with TRBJ2-1; 9 nucleotides match TRBD2. Germline CDR1 and CDR2: MNHNS and SASEGT. CDR3 length equals 17 residues. The V segment lost 0 bases and the J segment 5 bases; nucleotides outside the gene matches: 8. This CDR3 reads CASSEALQAGGHNEQFF. The DNA for the CDR3 is TGTGCCAGCAGTGAAGCGCTTCAAGCGGGAGGCCACAATGAGCAGTTCTTC.

In DNA form, the CDR3 reads TGTGCCAGTAGTGTCGGACAGGGCAATCAGCCCCAGCATTTT. This codes for CASSVGQGNQPQHF. This rearrangement joins TRBV19 to TRBJ1-5, with TRBD1 matching 7 bases. V dropped 5 bases and J dropped 2; count of bases not matched to a gene: 3. Germline values: CDR1 LNHDA, CDR2 SQIVND (reference sequence). There are 14 residues in the CDR3.

This clone was detected only a few times. The chain uses TRBV18 and TRBJ1-1; tentative D call: TRBD1 (6 bases). CDR3 length: 13 residues. Germline V gene lookup returns CDR1 KGHSH and CDR2 LQKENI. The germline V and J ends were trimmed by 1 base and 7 bases, with 10 bases remaining between them. The CDR3 region is CASSPRGQGEAFF. CDR3 coding DNA: TGTGCCAGCTCACCACGGGGGCAGGGTGAAGCTTTCTTT.

This clone came up a few times. The chain carries TRBV18 and TRBJ2-1, with 9 bases fitting TRBD2. Germline CDR1 KGHSH, CDR2 LQKENI. The CDR3 sequence is 14 residues long. Trimming cost V 5 bases and J 4 bases; bases outside gene matches: 3. The CDR3 DNA is TGTGCCAGCTCAAGGACTAGCGATTACAATGAGCAGTTCTTC. Protein sequence: CASSRTSDYNEQFF.

This rearrangement joins TRBV18 to TRBJ2-6, with D unresolved. CDR3 length: 18 residues. The ends were cut back, 6 bases at V and 1 base at J, with 19 bases in the middle. Germline V CDR1 and CDR2: KGHSH, LQKENI. In nucleotides, the CDR3 is TGTGCCAGCTCCCCGTTCCCCTTAGTTTCGTCTGGGGCCAACGTCCTGACTTTC. It specifies CASSPFPLVSSGANVLTF.

This clone has a handful of counts. CDR3 in DNA: TGTGCCAGTAGTATAGTCGGGACAGGGGCGGTCCAGCATTTT. Its protein product is CASSIVGTGAVQHF. The V gene is TRBV19, the J gene TRBJ1-5, with TRBD1 matching over 10 bases. With V trimmed by 1 base and J by 12 bases, 6 bases remained unmatched. The V gene's germline CDR1 is LNHDA and CDR2 SQIVND (reference sequence). The CDR3 contains 14 residues.

The V gene is TRBV28, the J gene TRBJ2-2; D is possibly TRBD2 (5 bases). CDR3 length: 15 amino acids. Germline CDR1 MDHEN, CDR2 SYDVKM. V lost 2 bases, J lost 7 bases, and 14 bases lay in between. The CDR3: CASSLKRVPSGELFF. CDR3 DNA sequence: TGTGCCAGCAGTTTAAAGAGGGTCCCTAGCGGGGAGCTGTTTTTT.